This T cell receptor (beta chain) appears in the sequencing data of a study of T cell repertoires in cytomegalovirus infection (dated by TCRdb to about 2019). General notes on the study: Peptide stimulations targeted recently identified HLA-C-restricted CMV epitopes, whose presentation resists viral immunomodulation, together with well-studied HLA-B-restricted epitopes. Donor HLA type was relevant to the analysis, because carriage of CMV infection together with the matching HLA type was indicated by public TCR beta signatures. Study-level results and caveats: The ex vivo response was dominated by HLA-C-restricted CMV-specific TCR beta clonotypes, which also provided the single most frequent clonotype in two of eight donors. Cumulative frequency of public TCR beta family members discriminated carriers of CMV infection plus the relevant HLA type in this cohort and an independent approximately 370-donor cohort.

In the germline V gene, CDR1 corresponds to MDHEN and CDR2 to SYDVKM. V and J are trimmed by 4 bases and 4 bases, and the gene matches miss 11 bases of the junction. There are 17 amino acids in the CDR3, from cysteine to phenylalanine inclusive. The CDR3 DNA has 51 bases and is translated from base 1. This sample's treatment or condition label indicates: in vitro stimulation with specific CMV peptide epitopes to enrich CMV-specific T cells. The run used an Illumina HiSeq 1500. The public reads were run again by TCRdb, first through fastp at Q25 and then through MiXCR, and only productive beta chains were kept. Here each entry gathers all rows of one CDR3 protein and keeps the most common genes and DNA. The sample includes about 130,000 distinct CDR3 sequences, with approximately 30% observed a single time. The ten top clones hold roughly 53% of the sample. A note on this clonotype: Its antigen is unknown. No base quality information exists; no much larger clone differs at one position.

This chain is built from TRBV28 and TRBJ1-1; 11 central nucleotides agree with TRBD1. This specimen consisted of CD8+ T cells from cultured PBMCs, obtained from culture after CMV antigen stimulation. The sequence was collected from a human donor in good health (CMV status not recorded). Some clones in this sample may be carry-over from other donors' samples. The CDR3 protein: CASSSWDRGSRFTEAFF. DNA sequence: TGTGCCAGCAGTTCGTGGGACAGGGGGTCGCGTTTCACTGAAGCTTTCTTT. This CDR3, with the reference TRBV28 and TRBJ1-1 proteins standing in past its ends, gives the full variable domain DVKVTQSSRYLVKRTGEKVFLECVQDMDHENMFWYRQDPGLGLRLIYFSYDVKMKEKGDIPEGYSVSREKKERFSLILESASTNQTSMYLCASSSWDRGSRFTEAFFGQGTRLTVV.